Shown below are 6 T cell receptor beta chains from a single sample sequenced in a study of blood T cells in healthy people across ages. A second about 7 to 11 cycle PCR used barcoded and J-beta primers. TCRdb analysed the 5' RACE reads with MiXCR anew, one entry per CDR3 protein. The sample holds roughly 1,800,000 distinct CDR3 sequences, approximately 50% seen once. Sequenced input: blood. These TCRs come from a woman between 40 and 55 years old in good health.

This clonotype was observed a few times. This chain joins TRBV6-2 or TRBV6-3 and TRBJ2-4; no clear D gene. Per the germline V gene, CDR1 is MNHEY and CDR2 is SVGEGT. This CDR3 is built from 16 residues. With 2 bases removed from V and 0 bases from J, the gap between germline ends came to 11 bases. CDR3 nucleotide sequence: TGTGCCAGCAGTTACCACGTGTTACTAGCCAAAAACATTCAGTACTTC. Translation gives CASSYHVLLAKNIQYF.

This clonotype is a singleton in its sample. The rearrangement links TRBV5-1 to TRBJ1-1, with 8 bases identical to TRBD1. V lost 7 bases, J lost 4 bases, and 6 bases stayed unmatched. Germline assignment: CDR1 SGHRS and CDR2 YFSETQ. The CDR3 covers 13 residues. The CDR3 sequence: CASLGQGLTEAFF. The CDR3 DNA reads as TGCGCCAGCCTCGGACAGGGCCTCACTGAAGCTTTCTTT.

In regard to this clonotype: A much larger clone is a single base away; this may be a read error. V and J are TRBV7-2 and TRBJ2-5, with a tentative D call TRBD1 (6 bases). The DNA end favors TRBJ2-7, so the J call may be wrong. The CDR3 loop spans 13 amino acids. Germline V gene sequence: CDR1 SGHTA, CDR2 FQGNSA. As DNA, the CDR3 is TGTGCCAGCAACTCAGGGGATAGCTTCGAGCAGTACTTC. As protein: CASNSGDSFEQYF.

V and J are TRBV7-9 and TRBJ1-5; 7 bases match TRBD1. The CDR3 runs 15 residues. Germline CDR1 is SEHNR and CDR2 is FQNEAQ (reference sequence). The J segment lost 5 bases and the V segment lost 1 base, leaving 5 bases of the junction unmatched. In DNA, the CDR3 is TGTGCCAGCAGCTTAGACGGGACAGAATATCAGCCCCAGCATTTT. Protein product: CASSLDGTEYQPQHF.

The genes are TRBV7-8 and TRBJ2-5, with D possibly matching TRBD1 (6 bases). Per germline, CDR1 SGHVS and CDR2 FQNEAQ. This CDR3 contains 14 residues. The V gene lost 5 bases and the J gene lost 5 bases, with 15 bases spanning the gap. CDR3 nucleotides: TGTGCCAGCAGCGTACAGGGATTGCGGGAGACCCAGTACTTC. This codes for CASSVQGLRETQYF. The entire variable domain, with the rest obtained from reference TRBV7-8 and TRBJ2-5, is as follows: GAGVSQSPRYKVAKRGQDVALRCDPISGHVSLFWYQQALGQGPEFLTYFQNEAQLDKSGLPSDRFFAERPEGSVSTLKIQRTQQEDSAVYLCASSVQGLRETQYFGPGTRLLVL.

V usage is TRBV29-1 and J usage is TRBJ2-1; 9 nucleotides agree with TRBD1. CDR1 is SQVTM and CDR2 is ANQGSEA in the germline V gene. Trimming took 0 bases from V and 3 from J; bases not matched to a gene: 6. The length of the CDR3 is 16 residues. CDR3 sequence reads: CSVEEGGTGIYNEQFF. Written as DNA, the CDR3 is TGCAGCGTTGAAGAGGGTGGGACAGGGATCTACAATGAGCAGTTCTTC.